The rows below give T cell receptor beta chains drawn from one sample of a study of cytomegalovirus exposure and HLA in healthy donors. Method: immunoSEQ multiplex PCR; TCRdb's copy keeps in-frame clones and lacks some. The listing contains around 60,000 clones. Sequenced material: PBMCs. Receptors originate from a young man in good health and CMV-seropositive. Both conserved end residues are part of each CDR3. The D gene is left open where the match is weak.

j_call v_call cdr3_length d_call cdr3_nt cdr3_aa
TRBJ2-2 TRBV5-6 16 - TGTGCCAGCAGCTCCCTGGCCGTGGTGAACACCGGGGAGCTGTTTTTT CASSSLAVVNTGELFF
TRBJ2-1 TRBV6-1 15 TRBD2 TGTGCCAGCAGTGAAAATGGCGGGAGGGCCGTTGAGCAGTTCTTC CASSENGGRAVEQFF
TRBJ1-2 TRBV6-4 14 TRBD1 TGTGCCAGCAGTAGGACAGGGACTAACTATGGCTACACCTTC CASSRTGTNYGYTF
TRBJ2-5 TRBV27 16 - TGTGCCAGCAGTTTATTCTCAGGGGGGCCTGGGGAGACCCAGTACTTC CASSLFSGGPGETQYF
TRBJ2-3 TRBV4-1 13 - TGCGCCAGCAGCCACACCCTAAAAAGTCCGCAGTATTTT CASSHTLKSPQYF
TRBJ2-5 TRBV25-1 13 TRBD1 TGTGCCAGCAGCCGGGACAGTCAAGAGACCCAGTACTTC CASSRDSQETQYF
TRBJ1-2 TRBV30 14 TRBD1 TGTGCCTGGAACCCAGGGGGCGCATTATGGGGCTACACCTTC CAWNPGGALWGYTF
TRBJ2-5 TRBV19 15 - TGTGCCAGTAGTATAGCTGCGCAACCCCAAGAGACCCAGTACTTC CASSIAAQPQETQYF
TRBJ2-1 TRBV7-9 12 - TGTGCCAGCAGCTTAATCAGCAATGAGCAGTTCTTC CASSLISNEQFF
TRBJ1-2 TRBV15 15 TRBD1 TGTGCCACCAGCAGTGACAGGGGGTTATTTAATGGCTACACCTTC CATSSDRGLFNGYTF